The 23 T cell receptor beta chains in this list originate from one sample, sequenced in a study of CD8 T cells in ankylosing spondylitis. A single record per CDR3 protein comes from TCRdb applying MiXCR to the 5' RACE reads. The profile covers roughly 230,000 distinct CDR3 sequences, with more than 15% appearing a single time and around a third taken by the ten largest. Sequenced input: blood, either unsorted or a sorted T cell fraction (not recorded which). The receptors shown here come from a male donor with ankylosing spondylitis or in good health (not recorded which).

This clonotype occurred a few times. This sequence joins TRBV29-1 and TRBJ2-7; 7 bases align to TRBD1. Germline CDR1 and CDR2: SQVTM and ANQGSEA. The CDR3 sequence is 16 residues long. V lost 7 bases and J lost 0; bases outside the gene matches: 15. The chain's CDR3 is CSALTGFGRLSYEQYF. Written as DNA, the CDR3 is TGCAGCGCCCTGACAGGGTTCGGACGGCTCTCCTACGAGCAGTACTTC.

This clonotype has more than one count but fewer than ten. The chain employs TRBV6-5 and TRBJ2-4; D not resolved. Trimming took off 9 bases at V and 5 bases at J, with 14 bases between the two ends. Germline V lookup: CDR1 MNHEY, CDR2 SVGAGI. This CDR3 region has 13 residues. The CDR3 DNA follows: TGTGCCAGTTTTACTCGGACCGAAAACATTCAGTACTTC. It translates to CASFTRTENIQYF.

The V call is TRBV15, the J call TRBJ1-1; TRBD1 matches 7 bases. J gave up 0 bases and V 3 bases, and 10 bases lay outside the gene matches. Per the germline V gene, CDR1 is LNHNV and CDR2 is YYDKDF (reference sequence). This CDR3 is 17 amino acids long. The CDR3 DNA sequence: TGTGCCACCAGCAGGACGCCGGGACAGCAAATGAACACTGAAGCTTTCTTT. Translation gives CATSRTPGQQMNTEAFF. The full variable domain, rest sourced from reference TRBV15 and TRBJ1-1, is DAMVIQNPRYQVTQFGKPVTLSCSQTLNHNVMYWYQQKSSQAPKLLFHYYDKDFNNEADTPDNFQSRRPNTSFCFLDIRSPGLGDTAMYLCATSRTPGQQMNTEAFFGQGTRLTVV.

This rearrangement joins TRBV20-1 to TRBJ2-2; 9 bases map to TRBD2. Germline V gene data show CDR1 as DFQATT and CDR2 as SNEGSKA (reference sequence). The junction had 6 bases not matched to a gene; V was cut back by 3 bases and J by 4 bases. This CDR3 spans 15 amino acids. The CDR3: CSARGAGGPTGELFF. The CDR3 DNA sequence: TGCAGTGCTAGGGGGGCGGGAGGGCCCACCGGGGAGCTGTTTTTT.

The gene calls are TRBV28 and TRBJ2-7; D is uncertain. The CDR3 contains 13 residues. Trimming removed 4 bases at V and 6 bases at J, with 13 bases between. Germline CDR1 MDHEN, CDR2 SYDVKM. The CDR3 protein is CASSSDTGGEQYF. As DNA, the CDR3 is TGTGCCAGCAGTTCTGACACTGGCGGCGAGCAGTACTTC.

J is TRBJ2-1 and V is TRBV7-8; D may be TRBD1 or TRBD2 (5 bases each). The V gene's germline CDR1 is SGHVS and CDR2 FQNEAQ. V gave up 5 bases and J gave up 6 bases, with 14 bases separating them. The CDR3 totals 14 residues. DNA for the CDR3: TGTGCCAGCAGCCCCCGGACGAGGGGCAATGAGCAGTTCTTC. Residues: CASSPRTRGNEQFF.

This clonotype came up a few times. V is TRBV4-1 and J is TRBJ2-7; TRBD2 aligns across 7 bases. The germline CDR1 and CDR2 sequences are MGHRA and YSYEKL. The CDR3 is made up of 15 amino acids. The ends lost 4 bases at V and 0 bases at J; junction bases unmatched: 6. The CDR3 DNA is TGCGCCAGCAGCCCCCATAGGGACTACTCCTACGAGCAGTACTTC. Translation: CASSPHRDYSYEQYF.

This clonotype was counted between two and nine times. This chain links TRBV4-1 with TRBJ1-4; maybe TRBD1 (5 bases). This CDR3 is 16 amino acids long. Germline V gene data show CDR1 as MGHRA and CDR2 as YSYEKL. Trimming removed 0 bases at V and 5 bases at J, with 13 bases between. The CDR3 protein is CASSQDGSGWNEKLFF. The CDR3 DNA is TGCGCCAGCAGCCAAGATGGGTCAGGGTGGAATGAAAAACTGTTTTTT.

This clonotype was picked up a small number of times. The V and J genes are TRBV3-1 and TRBJ2-3, with unresolved D. The germline V gene has CDR1 LGHDT and CDR2 YNNKEL (reference sequence). This CDR3 comprises 15 residues. V dropped 0 bases and J dropped 4 bases, with 11 bases sitting between them. CDR3 in amino acids: CASSQERLASDTQYF. The CDR3 nucleotides are TGTGCCAGCAGCCAAGAGAGGTTAGCCTCAGATACGCAGTATTTT.

This chain connects TRBV29-1 to TRBJ2-1, with TRBD2 as a possible D gene (5 bases). The CDR3 is made up of 17 amino acids. Trimming pared 4 bases from V and 0 bases from J, leaving 19 bases between. Germline assignment: CDR1 SQVTM and CDR2 ANQGSEA. CDR3 protein: CSVGGAAAKASYNEQFF. The CDR3 DNA follows: TGCAGCGTTGGGGGAGCGGCAGCCAAAGCCTCCTACAATGAGCAGTTCTTC.

V and J are TRBV27 and TRBJ2-7, with D uncertain. CDR1 and CDR2 (germline): MNHEY, SMNVEV (reference sequence). This CDR3 has 14 residues. V lost 6 bases to trimming and J lost 2 bases, with 14 bases between them. The CDR3 nucleotides are TGTGCCAGCAGAGAGAAGACATTTGCCTACGAGCAGTACTTC. This encodes CASREKTFAYEQYF.

Notes on this clonotype: This may stem from a read error, because a much larger clone lies one nucleotide away. No conserved phenylalanine or tryptophan is present at the end of the CDR3, so a read error is the likely explanation. The chain has TRBV12-3 or TRBV12-4 and TRBJ2-1, with 9 bases fitting TRBD2. CDR3 length: 16 amino acids. V lost 5 bases, J lost 3 bases, and 8 bases stayed unmatched. CDR3 coding DNA: TGTGCCAGCAGTCCCGAGGTAGCGGGGGACTACAATGAGCAGTTCATC. It yields the protein CASSPEVAGDYNEQFI.

The chain uses TRBV12-3 or TRBV12-4 and TRBJ2-5; D may be TRBD2 (5 bases). The CDR3 spans 12 residues. Trimming cost V 6 bases and J 5 bases, with 10 bases left between them. The CDR3 DNA reads as TGTGCCAGCAGCGGTAGGGAGGAGACCCAGTACTTC. It yields the protein CASSGREETQYF.

The rearrangement uses TRBV29-1 and TRBJ2-7; TRBD2 agrees at 16 bases. In germline, CDR1 is SQVTM, CDR2 ANQGSEA. The CDR3 has 16 amino acids. V was clipped by 3 bases and J by 2 bases; unmatched bases: 4. CDR3 protein: CSVEGTSGRVPYEQYF. The CDR3 DNA sequence: TGCAGCGTTGAGGGGACTAGCGGGAGGGTTCCCTACGAGCAGTACTTC.

This clonotype was seen once. The chain has TRBV20-1 and TRBJ2-3; D remains unclear. Trimming took 3 bases from V and 0 from J, leaving 10 bases between them. The length of the CDR3 is 14 residues. CDR1 and CDR2 (germline): DFQATT, SNEGSKA (reference sequence). The DNA of the CDR3 is TGCAGTGCTAGTTGGCGGTCTAGCACAGATACGCAGTATTTT. Protein: CSASWRSSTDTQYF.

The chain joins TRBV29-1 to TRBJ2-7; D might be TRBD1 or TRBD2, each matching 5 bases. Germline V gene lookup returns CDR1 SQVTM and CDR2 ANQGSEA. V lost 0 bases to trimming and J lost 3 bases, with 21 bases between them. CDR3 length: 17 residues. Here the CDR3 reads CSVEEGSGGIASYEQYF. The CDR3 nucleotides read TGCAGCGTTGAAGAGGGGTCTGGGGGAATAGCGAGCTACGAGCAGTACTTC.

This chain joins TRBV9 and TRBJ2-6, with 13 bases identical to TRBD2. This CDR3 comprises 18 residues. The germline V gene has CDR1 SGDLS and CDR2 YYNGEE. The junction had 4 bases not matched to a gene; V was cut back by 3 bases and J by 1 base. CDR3: CASSARTSGSSGANVLTF. The CDR3 DNA is TGTGCCAGCAGCGCCCGGACTAGCGGGAGTTCTGGGGCCAACGTCCTGACTTTC.

The chain recombines TRBV15 with TRBJ1-5; maybe TRBD1 (5 bases). Germline lookup yields CDR1 LNHNV and CDR2 YYDKDF (reference sequence). This CDR3 contains 14 residues. Trimming pared 8 bases from V and 0 bases from J, leaving 11 bases between. DNA for the CDR3: TGTGCCACCGGGACGGGTTATAGCAATCAGCCCCAGCATTTT. It specifies CATGTGYSNQPQHF.

V and J are TRBV28 and TRBJ2-5, with 12 bases identical to TRBD2. The CDR3 is made up of 16 amino acids. Trimming cost V 4 bases and J 5 bases; bases outside gene matches: 8. CDR1 MDHEN and CDR2 SYDVKM come from the germline V gene. CDR3: CASSSTRLAGVETQYF. CDR3 bases: TGTGCCAGCAGTTCAACCCGACTAGCGGGAGTTGAGACCCAGTACTTC.

This chain's CDR3 is CASSPENRCEQYF. CDR3 nucleotides: TGTGCCAGCAGCCCGGAGAATAGATGCGAGCAGTACTTC. The chain uses TRBV4-2 and TRBJ2-7; D not certain. The CDR3 sequence is 13 residues long. V was trimmed by 4 bases and J by 6 bases, leaving 13 bases between them. Germline lookup yields CDR1 LGHNA and CDR2 YNFKEQ.

This rearrangement joins TRBV4-1 to TRBJ1-6; no definite D call. Trimming took 2 bases from V and 7 from J, leaving 3 bases between them. The CDR3 sequence is 12 residues long. The germline V gene encodes CDR1 MGHRA and CDR2 YSYEKL. CDR3 amino acids: CASSQINSPLHF. The DNA for the CDR3 is TGCGCCAGCAGCCAAATCAATTCACCCCTCCACTTT.

This clonotype was seen ten or more times. The chain employs TRBV7-6 and TRBJ2-2, with D unresolved. Trimming stripped 5 bases from V and 2 bases from J, with 12 bases between. The CDR3 runs to 15 residues. The germline V gene encodes CDR1 SGHVS and CDR2 FNYEAQ. The CDR3 here is CASSPTVINTGELFF. For the CDR3, the DNA is TGTGCCAGCAGCCCCACGGTTATAAACACCGGGGAGCTGTTTTTT.

The chain recombines TRBV7-8 with TRBJ2-2; 9 positions agree with TRBD2. The V gene's germline CDR1 is SGHVS and CDR2 FQNEAQ. The CDR3 extends over 20 amino acids. Trimming at V came to 5 bases and at J to 2 bases, leaving 18 bases not matched to a gene. The DNA of the CDR3 is TGTGCCAGCAGCACCCCTCCCCTAGCGGGGCCAATCCCAAACACCGGGGAGCTGTTTTTT. Protein product: CASSTPPLAGPIPNTGELFF.